This T cell receptor beta chain was identified in a study of blood T cell repertoires in COVID-19. This clone showed up just once. The study drew participants aged about 18 to 89 years from 20 to 30 US areas. Clinical histories supplied by participants themselves formed the basis of cohort assignment. Each recovered donor of Cohort 3 presented with two negative PCRs, clearance, or symptom resolution. Authors' analysis steps: Reference gene primer amplification gave nucleated cell count estimates. Clones were read by immunoSEQ multiplex PCR, and TCRdb kept only the in-frame ones, dropping some. The DNA gave D and trimming, while V, J and clone size come from that table. Of over 350,000 clones listed, approximately 90% were seen once; the top ten hold approximately 9.3%. This TCR was sampled from a woman aged 50 to 60 who had recovered from COVID-19. Sequenced material: PBMCs or T cells enriched from blood (not recorded which).

Here the CDR3 reads CASKALEAAGTNYGYTF. The CDR3 nucleotides read TGTGCCAGCAAGGCCCTAGAGGCGGCAGGGACTAACTATGGCTACACCTTC. The chain recombines TRBV27 with TRBJ1-2, with D perhaps matching TRBD1 (5 bases). Germline V gives CDR1 MNHEY, CDR2 SMNVEV (reference sequence). Between the trimmed V and J ends, which lost 7 bases and 0 bases, there was a span of 21 bases. This CDR3 is 17 amino acids long.